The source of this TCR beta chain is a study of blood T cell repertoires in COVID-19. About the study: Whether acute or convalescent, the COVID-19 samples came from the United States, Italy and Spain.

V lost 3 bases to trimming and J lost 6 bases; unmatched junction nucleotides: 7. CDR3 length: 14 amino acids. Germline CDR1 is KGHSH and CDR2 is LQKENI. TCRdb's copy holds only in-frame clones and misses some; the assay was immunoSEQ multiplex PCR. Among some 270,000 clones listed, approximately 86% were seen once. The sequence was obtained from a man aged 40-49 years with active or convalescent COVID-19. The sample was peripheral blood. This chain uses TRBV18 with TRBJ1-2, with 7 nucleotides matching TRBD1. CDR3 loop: CASSPKTGDHGYTF. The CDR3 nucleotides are TGTGCCAGCTCACCCAAAACAGGGGACCATGGCTACACCTTC.